This T cell receptor beta chain appears in the sequencing data of a study of cytomegalovirus exposure and HLA in healthy donors (dated by TCRdb to the late 2010s). Notes on the research overall: An earlier analysis of some 600 of the donors reported roughly 300 Gb of sequence data and 117 million unique TCR beta sequences obtained from about 179 million T cells. An early release that covered about 640 HLA-typed donors contained approximately 300 gigabases of sequencing data and tens of millions of unique TCR sequences. Of the roughly 390 genotyped donors, roughly 80% were placed in the genetic ancestry cluster associated with self-reported Caucasian donors. The aim of the study was to test whether cataloging public T cell receptors could identify signatures of past pathogen exposure. The study used immunosequencing to profile the T cell repertoires of approximately 630 subjects and linked those repertoires to cytomegalovirus serostatus. Besides the first cohort of 500 to 700 subjects, a separate validation cohort made up of over 100 different subjects was used. High-throughput TCR immunosequencing, statistical association of individual TCRs with disease status, and machine learning were combined to predict cytomegalovirus infection status. In a later analysis, previously published TCR beta repertoires from 666 donors were re-analyzed and high-resolution HLA genotyping was added so that TCR occurrence patterns could be studied. The later analysis used no new phenotypic data to find candidate immune exposures, relying instead on TCR beta sequences and their occurrence across donors. An earlier analysis of around 580 of the donors used high-throughput TCR beta sequencing to judge whether each TCR beta V gene segment behaved as functional or pseudogenic. Alongside the repertoire data, information on donor age, sex, ethnicity and CMV serostatus was compiled. A later genetic analysis used genome-wide SNP genotypes for about 65% of the roughly 700 donors, treating that subset as a discovery cohort. All discovery cohort repertoires had been generated on a single sequencing platform. Class I and class II HLA loci were covered by the typing at four-digit resolution. Typing coverage differed by locus: A, B, C, DRB1 and DQB1 were typed in about 620-640 donors, DQA1 in around 500, DPA1 in around 600, and DPB1 in around 440. Because of strong linkage in the cohort, 5 or 6 DR-DQ haplotypes were treated as single units for association and clustering. Among roughly 370 genotyped donors of the cohort, an average of approximately 230,000 unique TCR beta nucleotide sequences were sequenced per donor, 15% to 20% of them non-productive. Points the paper makes about the study in general: In an earlier analysis of more than 500 of the donors, most TCR beta V segments appeared in productive rearrangements about 87% or about 30% of the time, broadly matching IMGT annotations. The study gave a list of 150 to 200 TCR beta chains associated with cytomegalovirus. Because counts were too low, roughly 17 rarely observed V segments, including chromosome 9 orphons, were left out of the earlier analysis of about 500 of the donors. The cohort was sequenced for TCR beta chains only, and without alpha or paired-chain data the features that could be detected were limited. Presence/absence analyses assumed roughly uniform sequencing depth across donors, an assumption that may not hold. HLA typing was unavailable for some donors at each locus, so association tests used only the typed subset. A later genetic analysis reported fewer N-insertions in productive TCRs among donors in an Asian-associated ancestry cluster than the roughly 690-donor mean. In a later analysis, the rate of TCR association differed among HLA loci, with DRB1 alleles having the most associated TCRs and HLA-C alleles having the fewest. According to a later analysis, parvovirus B19, influenza, CMV and Epstein-Barr virus appeared linked to several top co-occurrence clusters. The sequencing pipeline was judged likely to have produced a cluster of highly shared sequence variants as a technical artifact. For the cohort, immune exposure information was limited to CMV serostatus. In a later analysis, HLA-associated TCR beta chains showed more clonal expansion and lower generation probabilities than non-associated chains that were equally common. A further reported finding was that TCR beta sequences accurately predicted the HLA-A and HLA-B alleles for most subjects in the first cohort. At a false discovery rate of 0.05, a later analysis linked around 15,000 TCR beta sequences to specific HLA alleles. Cytomegalovirus status was reported to be diagnosed by the classifier with high specificity and sensitivity in both the original and validation cohorts. In vitro tests confirmed that three of the cytomegalovirus-associated TCR beta chains recognize cytomegalovirus antigens. Because the 87-base-pair reads could not distinguish some IMGT-functional V segments, including TRBV6-2 and TRBV6-3, those segments were excluded. Correlated functional status among segregating V segments might be attributable to linkage disequilibrium, but an unknown experimental factor could not be ruled out. It was suggested by the authors that the approach could potentially be generalized to other disease states and immunological phenotypes. Across donors, most TCR sequences were observed very rarely, whereas some public TCRs were present in many individuals. In a later analysis, most CMV-associated TCR beta chains were found to appear HLA-restricted, with HLA associations seemingly driven largely by CMV exposure. A later genetic analysis associated a missense DCLRE1C variant with V-gene and J-gene trimming of TCR beta chains, and an independent cohort replicated the association. When HLA alleles, especially DR and DQ, strongly co-occurred, attributing TCR associations to individual alleles was difficult.

The germline V gene (reference sequence) yields MNHNY for CDR1 and SVGAGI for CDR2. Inclusive of the bounding cysteine and phenylalanine, the CDR3 is 14 residues long. Here the CDR3 DNA is all that survives: 42 bases in frame from base 1. V is clipped by 0 bases and J by 4 bases, and the sequence between their germline boundaries is 9 bases long. Comments on this clone: It has no known antigen specificity. Per-base qualities were not stored, and no clone one base away is much larger.

Library creation used the immunoSEQ multiplex PCR assay. A mixture of 60 forward primers for TCR Vbeta segments and 13 reverse primers for TCR Jbeta segments was used in the multiplex PCR. Amplification of the CDR3 region of rearranged TCR beta genes was performed with a multiplex PCR assay on genomic DNA. The Illumina HiSeq System was used to sequence the amplified TCR beta libraries as 87-base-pair reads. From the authors' description of their analysis: A later analysis counted 65 million to 90 million unique TCR beta chains across the 640 or so repertoires, and 9 million to 14 million of these chains were shared by at least two donors. To remove PCR and sequencing errors, raw reads were error-corrected and collapsed into unique sequences using a nearest-neighbor algorithm that merged closely related sequences. CDR3 sequences were aligned to IMGT reference sequences to assign V, D and J gene segments. For a sequence to be retained, a match of at least six nucleotides was required to both a V gene segment and a J gene segment. Rearrangements were called productive when the CDR3 lacked stop codons and stayed in frame with V and J; all others were non-productive. Following IMGT convention, CDR3 was defined as the stretch from the second conserved V-encoded cysteine up to the conserved J-encoded phenylalanine. In an earlier analysis of 550 to 650 of the donors, sequences lacking an unambiguous match to a single V gene segment were excluded. In an earlier analysis of approximately 560 of the donors, a V segment was called functional when productive rearrangements were above 56.7%, and segregating when the standard deviation between donors exceeded 5%. A statistical classification framework was developed to diagnose cytomegalovirus status using the catalog of TCR beta chain sequences. In a later analysis, V and J genes were assigned by comparing TCR nucleotide sequences against IMGT/GENE-DB human TR gene sequences. In a later analysis, CDR3 sequences and most-parsimonious VDJ recombination scenarios were assigned using the TCRdist pipeline. In a later analysis, every TCR beta chain was defined by the combination of its CDR3 amino acid sequence and its V-gene family, and reads without a unique V-gene family were dropped. As a way to deal with suspected cross-contamination and a sequencing artifact, a later analysis dropped over 550 nucleotide sequences that were highly shared and had low generation probability. For each public chain, a later analysis derived a clonal expansion index from normalized ranks of inferred template counts within each repertoire. Generation probabilities in a later analysis came from a VDJ recombination model fitted to out-of-frame rearrangements, and those results were checked against IGoR. In a later analysis, hypergeometric tests were used to score TCR-TCR, TCR-HLA and TCR-CMV co-occurrence, with a repertoire-size bias correction applied to TCR pairs. A later analysis estimated false discovery rates by permuting HLA or CMV assignments 20 times. A later analysis grouped co-occurring TCRs with DBSCAN, adding TCRdist sequence similarity when clustering within HLA-allele-positive subsets. Repertoires with fewer than 30,000 or more than 120,000 public chains were left out of co-occurrence clustering, as were four to six repertoires with anomalous nucleotide sharing. TCRdb provides this immuneACCESS table in a form limited to in-frame rearrangements. Some clones are lacking; in checked studies, under half of them reflect an unresolved V gene, and why the rest are absent is not known. Clonal size and the V and J genes are those of that table, whereas D and trimming came from the DNA. The sample table lists about 140,000 clones, approximately 80% of them with a count of one. Roughly 4.3% of the sample belongs to the ten largest clones.

The cohort was made up of about 670 healthy bone marrow donors. Cohort members were all nominally healthy when sampled, although unrecorded immune exposures were likely present. The donor tested CMV seronegative, placing the donor among the 350 to 400 seronegative members of the cohort. Each donor provided a peripheral blood sample, and peripheral blood mononuclear cells were used for TCR beta sequencing. Genomic DNA extraction from the blood cell samples was performed with the Qiagen DNeasy Blood Extraction Kit. Sequences were obtained from PBMCs. The chain uses TRBV6-6 and TRBJ1-1; 6 matching bases give a weak D call of TRBD1. The origin of this receptor is a male donor in good health and CMV-seronegative. At the DNA level, the sequence is TGTGCCAGCAGTTACTCCGGGGGGGCCACTGAAGCTTTCTTT. Its product reads: CASSYSGGATEAFF.